The 10 T cell receptor beta chains in this list originate from one sample, sequenced in a study of somatic mutations in cytotoxic T cells in rheumatoid arthritis. Sequenced by immunoSEQ multiplex PCR; TCRdb stores in-frame clones only, minus some. The sample yields about 10,000 clones, 75% to 90% seen once. Material: CD4+ T cells sorted from blood. All receptors derive from a young woman with rheumatoid arthritis.

This clone was detected only a few times. The gene calls are TRBV30 and TRBJ1-3, with D unresolved. CDR3 length: 13 amino acids. V lost 2 bases and J 4 bases, leaving 9 bases between the germline ends. The germline V gene has CDR1 GTSNPN and CDR2 SVGIG (reference sequence). The CDR3 DNA is TGTGCCTGGAGTCGGGGATCGGGAAACACCATATATTTT. Translating gives CAWSRGSGNTIYF. The variable domain in full, with the rest retrieved from reference TRBV30 and TRBJ1-3, is SQTIHQWPATLVQPVGSPLSLECTVEGTSNPNLYWYRQAAGRGLQLLFYSVGIGQISSEVPQNLSASRPQDRQFILSSKKLLLSDSGFYLCAWSRGSGNTIYFGEGSWLTVV.

This rearrangement joins TRBV19 to TRBJ1-2; weak D call: TRBD1 (6 bases). The CDR3 length is 15 residues. Trimming took off 1 base at V and 8 bases at J, with 17 bases between the two ends. The germline V gene has CDR1 LNHDA and CDR2 SQIVND (reference sequence). CDR3 sequence (DNA): TGTGCCAGTAGTATAGTAGTGGCGGGGGCTGGCGGCTACACCTTC. Protein: CASSIVVAGAGGYTF.

The gene calls are TRBV19 and TRBJ2-6, with a possible D match to TRBD2 (6 bases). The germline V gene has CDR1 LNHDA and CDR2 SQIVND (reference sequence). The CDR3 length is 14 residues. The V end was cut by 3 bases, the J end by 13 bases, with 16 bases between. CDR3 amino acids: CASSMEGIVRVLTF. The CDR3 DNA is TGTGCCAGTAGTATGGAGGGGATCGTAAGGGTCCTGACTTTC. Full variable domain (remainder filled in from reference TRBV19 and TRBJ2-6): DGGITQSPKYLFRKEGQNVTLSCEQNLNHDAMYWYRQDPGQGLRLIYYSQIVNDFQKGDIAEGYSVSREKKESFPLTVTSAQKNPTAFYLCASSMEGIVRVLTFGAGSRLTVL.

This chain uses TRBV6-4 with TRBJ1-6; no clear D gene. There are 11 residues in the CDR3. V lost 7 bases, J lost 8 bases, and 6 bases lay in between. Germline values: CDR1 MRHNA, CDR2 SNTAGT. The CDR3 DNA reads TGTGCCAGCAAGATAGATTCACCCCTCCACTTT. This codes for CASKIDSPLHF.

The rearrangement links TRBV9 to TRBJ2-5, with D perhaps matching TRBD2 (6 bases). With 0 bases removed from V and 9 bases from J, the gap between germline ends came to 18 bases. This CDR3 has 15 residues. Germline loops: CDR1 SGDLS, CDR2 YYNGEE. The CDR3: CASSVAAGLREAQYF. Here the CDR3 DNA reads TGTGCCAGCAGCGTAGCTGCGGGACTGAGAGAAGCCCAGTACTTC. Drawing the rest from reference TRBV9 and TRBJ2-5, the complete variable domain is DSGVTQTPKHLITATGQRVTLRCSPRSGDLSVYWYQQSLDQGLQFLIQYYNGEERAKGNILERFSAQQFPDLHSELNLSSLELGDSALYFCASSVAAGLREAQYFGPGTRLLVL.

The chain links TRBV27 to TRBJ2-7, with D perhaps matching TRBD2 (7 bases). Between the trimmed V and J ends, which lost 6 bases and 1 base, there was a span of 19 bases. Germline V gene sequence: CDR1 MNHEY, CDR2 SMNVEV (reference sequence). CDR3 length: 16 residues. In DNA, the CDR3 is TGTGCCAGCAGGGGAGAGGGGGGGTGGTGGTCCTACGAGCAGTACTTC. Its protein product is CASRGEGGWWSYEQYF.

The rearrangement links TRBV9 to TRBJ1-1, with D maybe TRBD1 (5 bases). CDR1 and CDR2 (germline): SGDLS, YYNGEE. V dropped 6 bases and J dropped 1 base, with 28 bases sitting between them. The CDR3 length is 19 residues. In nucleotides, the CDR3 is TGTGCCAGCACCAAAAATGGAGGGGTTCGGAGGAGGACGAACACTGAAGCTTTCTTT. Protein: CASTKNGGVRRRTNTEAFF.

This clone was seen more than once but under ten times. CDR3 loop: CASSLGQGTGELFF. The CDR3 DNA reads TGTGCCAGCAGCTTAGGACAGGGCACCGGGGAGCTGTTTTTT. This rearrangement joins TRBV7-2 to TRBJ2-2; 7 positions agree with TRBD1. The V gene's germline CDR1 is SGHTA and CDR2 FQGNSA. There are 14 residues in the CDR3. With 1 base clipped from V and 4 bases from J, the junction kept 0 bases outside the gene matches. The variable domain in full, with the rest retrieved from reference TRBV7-2 and TRBJ2-2, is GAGVSQSPSNKVTEKGKDVELRCDPISGHTALYWYRQSLGQGLEFLIYFQGNSAPDKSGLPSDRFSAERTGGSVSTLTIQRTQQEDSAVYLCASSLGQGTGELFFGEGSRLTVL.

The V call is TRBV2, the J call TRBJ2-3; perhaps TRBD2 as D (6 bases). Germline V lookup: CDR1 SNHLY, CDR2 FYNNEI. The CDR3 has 15 residues. The V end lost 6 bases, the J end lost 0 bases, and 13 bases lay between the germline ends. DNA of the CDR3: TGTGCCAGCAGGGCGGAGGGCTCTAGCACAGATACGCAGTATTTT. It specifies CASRAEGSSTDTQYF.

The chain recombines TRBV28 with TRBJ2-3, with TRBD2 identical over 10 bases. Germline trimming cut 6 bases from V and 3 bases from J; bases unmatched to any gene: 9. There are 16 residues in the CDR3. CDR1 and CDR2 from the germline V gene are MDHEN and SYDVKM. CDR3 region: CASRRGPGLATDTQYF. The CDR3, as DNA: TGTGCCAGCAGGCGGGGTCCGGGACTAGCGACAGATACGCAGTATTTT.